Included here is one T cell receptor (beta chain) sequence, with context. Antigen unknown. These data come from a study of pediatric ulcerative colitis. Study outcomes and limitations: Ulcerative colitis patients shared more blood-rectal clones than controls.

Rectal tissue came from one to two pinch biopsies taken at colonoscopy. Germline values: CDR1 SGHDT, CDR2 YYEEEE. The CDR3 length is 16 residues. The V and J ends lost 1 base and 5 bases respectively, with 17 bases between them. Profiled with immunoSEQ multiplex PCR; TCRdb holds only in-frame clones, not every one. The data hold around 34,000 clones, with roughly three quarters observed a single time. The V gene is TRBV5-6, the J gene TRBJ2-3, with a tentative D call TRBD2 (6 bases). The sequenced sample was gut tissue. This clonotype was obtained from a boy aged 10-17 years with mild ulcerative colitis. CDR3 coding DNA: TGTGCCAGCAGCTTGTACGTGGGGGGATTGGAAGATACGCAGTATTTT. As protein: CASSLYVGGLEDTQYF.